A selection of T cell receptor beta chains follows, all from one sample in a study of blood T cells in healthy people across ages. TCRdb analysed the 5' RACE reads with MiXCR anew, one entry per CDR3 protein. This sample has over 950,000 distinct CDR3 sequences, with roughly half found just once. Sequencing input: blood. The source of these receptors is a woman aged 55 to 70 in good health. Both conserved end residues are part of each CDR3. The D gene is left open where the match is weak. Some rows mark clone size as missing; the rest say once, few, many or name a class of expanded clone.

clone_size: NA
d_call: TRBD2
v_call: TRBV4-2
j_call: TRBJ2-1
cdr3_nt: TGTGCCAGCAGCCTCCCTAGCGGTGGGGACAATGAGCAGTTCTTC
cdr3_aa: CASSLPSGGDNEQFF

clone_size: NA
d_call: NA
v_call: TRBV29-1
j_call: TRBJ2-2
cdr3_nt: TGCAGCGTTGATCCGCAGGGCAACACCGGGGAGCTGTTTTTT
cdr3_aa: CSVDPQGNTGELFF

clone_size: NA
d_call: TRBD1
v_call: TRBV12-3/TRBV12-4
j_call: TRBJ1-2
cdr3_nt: TGTGCCAGCAGTACAGGACAGGGGAAATATGGCTACACCTTC
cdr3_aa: CASSTGQGKYGYTF

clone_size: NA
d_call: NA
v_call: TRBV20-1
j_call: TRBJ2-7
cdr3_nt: TGCAGTGCTACCTCCGGGGCGGGTCCCTACGAGCAGTACTTC
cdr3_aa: CSATSGAGPYEQYF

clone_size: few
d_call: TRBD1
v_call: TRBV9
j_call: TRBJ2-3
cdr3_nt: TGTGCCAGCAGCGTCGGGACAGGGCCCACAGATACGCAGTATTTT
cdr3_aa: CASSVGTGPTDTQYF

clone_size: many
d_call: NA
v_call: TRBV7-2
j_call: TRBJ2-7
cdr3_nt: TGTGCCAGCAGCAAACAACATCTGACCACAAACGAGCAGTACTTC
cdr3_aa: CASSKQHLTTNEQYF

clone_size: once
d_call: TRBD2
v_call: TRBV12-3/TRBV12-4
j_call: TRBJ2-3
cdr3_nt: TGTGCCAGCAGCCCTACCCCCGGGACTAGCGGGAGTCTTGGCACGCAGTATTTT
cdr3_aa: CASSPTPGTSGSLGTQYF

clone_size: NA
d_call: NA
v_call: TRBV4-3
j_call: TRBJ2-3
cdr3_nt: TGCGCCAGCAGCCAAGATGACGGGGGCGCGGGCTCAGATACGCAGTATTTT
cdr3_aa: CASSQDDGGAGSDTQYF

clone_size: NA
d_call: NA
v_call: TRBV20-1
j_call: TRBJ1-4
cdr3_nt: TGCAGTGCTAGAGATGCCCAGAGGGTGAATGAAAAACTGTTTTTT
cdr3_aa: CSARDAQRVNEKLFF

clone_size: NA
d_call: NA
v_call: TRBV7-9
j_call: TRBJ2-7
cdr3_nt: TGTGCCAGCAGCTTAACAGGGTGCGAGCAGTACTTC
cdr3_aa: CASSLTGCEQYF

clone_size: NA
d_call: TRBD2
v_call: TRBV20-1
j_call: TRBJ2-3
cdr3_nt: TGCAGTGCTATAAAGGCTAGCGGAAGTGCTAGCACAGATACGCAGTATTTT
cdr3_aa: CSAIKASGSASTDTQYF

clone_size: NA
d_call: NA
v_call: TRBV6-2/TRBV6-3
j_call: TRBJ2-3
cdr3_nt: TGTGCCAGCAGCCGGGCTGGGACGACTAGCACAGATACGCAGTATTTT
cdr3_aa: CASSRAGTTSTDTQYF

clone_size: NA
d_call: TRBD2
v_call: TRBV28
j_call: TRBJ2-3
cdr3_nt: TGTGCCAGCAGTTCCCTTAGCGGGAGGGTCATATATACGCAGTATTTT
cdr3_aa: CASSSLSGRVIYTQYF

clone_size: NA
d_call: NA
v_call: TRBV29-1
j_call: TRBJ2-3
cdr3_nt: TGCAGCGTTGAAGTGGGTAGCATGGCAGATACGCAGTATTTT
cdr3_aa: CSVEVGSMADTQYF

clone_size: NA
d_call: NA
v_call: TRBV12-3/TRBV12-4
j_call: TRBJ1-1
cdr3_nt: TGTGCCAGCAGTTTCCAGGGTTTTGAAGCTTTCTTT
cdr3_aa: CASSFQGFEAFF

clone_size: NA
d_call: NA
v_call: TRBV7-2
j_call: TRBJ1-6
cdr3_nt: TGTGCCAGCAGCTTAATCGGGAGGACAGTGAACTCACCCCTCCACTTT
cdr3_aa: CASSLIGRTVNSPLHF

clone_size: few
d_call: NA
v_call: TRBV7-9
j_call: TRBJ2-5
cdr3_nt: TGTGCCAGCAGCTTGGACGGCTTTCGAGAGACCCAGTACTTC
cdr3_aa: CASSLDGFRETQYF

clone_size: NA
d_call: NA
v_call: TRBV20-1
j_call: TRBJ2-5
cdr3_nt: TGCAGTGCTAGCTCCGGAGCCAACCAAGAGACCCAGTACTTC
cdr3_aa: CSASSGANQETQYF

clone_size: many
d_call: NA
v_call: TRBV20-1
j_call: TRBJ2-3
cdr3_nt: TGCAGTGCTAGGCCCGCCGGGGCAGATACGCAGTATTTT
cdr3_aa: CSARPAGADTQYF

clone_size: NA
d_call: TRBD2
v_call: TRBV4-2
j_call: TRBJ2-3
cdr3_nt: TGTGCCAGCAGCCAAGAAAGAGCGGGAAGAGATACGCAGTATTTT
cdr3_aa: CASSQERAGRDTQYF